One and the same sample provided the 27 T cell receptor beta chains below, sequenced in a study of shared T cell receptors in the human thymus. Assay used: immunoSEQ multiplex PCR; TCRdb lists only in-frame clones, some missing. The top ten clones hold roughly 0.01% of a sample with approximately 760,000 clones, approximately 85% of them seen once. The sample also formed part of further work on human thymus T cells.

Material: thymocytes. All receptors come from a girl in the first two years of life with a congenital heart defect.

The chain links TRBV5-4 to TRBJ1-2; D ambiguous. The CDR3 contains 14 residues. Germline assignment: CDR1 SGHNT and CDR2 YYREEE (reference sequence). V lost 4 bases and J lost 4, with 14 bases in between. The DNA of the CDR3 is TGTGCCAGCAGCGAATACAGCTTAGGCTATGGCTACACCTTC. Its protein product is CASSEYSLGYGYTF.

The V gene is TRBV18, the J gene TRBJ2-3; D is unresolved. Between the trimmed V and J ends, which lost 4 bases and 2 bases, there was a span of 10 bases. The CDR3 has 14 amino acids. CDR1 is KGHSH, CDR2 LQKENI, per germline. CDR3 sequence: CASSHQKVTDTQYF. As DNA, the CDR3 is TGTGCCAGCTCACATCAGAAAGTCACAGATACGCAGTATTTT. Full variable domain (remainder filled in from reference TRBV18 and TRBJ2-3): NAGVMQNPRHLVRRRGQEARLRCSPMKGHSHVYWYRQLPEEGLKFMVYLQKENIIDESGMPKERFSAEFPKEGPSILRIQQVVRGDSAAYFCASSHQKVTDTQYFGPGTRLTVL.

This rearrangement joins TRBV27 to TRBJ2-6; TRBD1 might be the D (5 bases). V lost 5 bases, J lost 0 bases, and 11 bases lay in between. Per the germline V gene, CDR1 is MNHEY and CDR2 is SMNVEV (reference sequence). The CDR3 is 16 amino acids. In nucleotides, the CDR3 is TGTGCCAGCAGTCCCGACAGTAACTCTGGGGCCAACGTCCTGACTTTC. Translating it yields CASSPDSNSGANVLTF.

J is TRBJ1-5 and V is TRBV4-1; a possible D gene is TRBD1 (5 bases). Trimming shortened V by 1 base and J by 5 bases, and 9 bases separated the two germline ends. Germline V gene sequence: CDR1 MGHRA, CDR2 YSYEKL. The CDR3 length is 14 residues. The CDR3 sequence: CASSQVKGDQPQHF. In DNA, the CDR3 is TGCGCCAGCAGCCAAGTCAAAGGGGATCAGCCCCAGCATTTT.

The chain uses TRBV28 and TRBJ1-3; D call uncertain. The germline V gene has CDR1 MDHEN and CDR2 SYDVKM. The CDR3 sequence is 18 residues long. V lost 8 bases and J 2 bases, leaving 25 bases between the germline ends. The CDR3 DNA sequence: TGTGCCAGCTCATCTTCCCGGGAAACTCAGCAGGCTGGAAACACCATATATTTT. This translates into CASSSSRETQQAGNTIYF.

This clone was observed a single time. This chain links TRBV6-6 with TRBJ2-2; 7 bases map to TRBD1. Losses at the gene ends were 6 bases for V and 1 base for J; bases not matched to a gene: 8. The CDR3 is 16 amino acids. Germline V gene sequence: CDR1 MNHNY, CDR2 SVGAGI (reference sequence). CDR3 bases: TGTGCCAGCAGGGTCGGGCAGGGGGAGAACACCGGGGAGCTGTTTTTT. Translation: CASRVGQGENTGELFF.

In DNA, the CDR3 is TGTGCCAGCAGCTATCCGGGACAGGAGTCTCTTAACAATCAGCCCCAGCATTTT. Translation gives CASSYPGQESLNNQPQHF. V and J are TRBV6-9 and TRBJ1-5, with TRBD1 matching 8 bases. Germline CDR1 reads MNHGY; CDR2 reads SVAAGI. J gave up 3 bases and V 6 bases, and 16 bases lay outside the gene matches. CDR3 size: 18 residues.

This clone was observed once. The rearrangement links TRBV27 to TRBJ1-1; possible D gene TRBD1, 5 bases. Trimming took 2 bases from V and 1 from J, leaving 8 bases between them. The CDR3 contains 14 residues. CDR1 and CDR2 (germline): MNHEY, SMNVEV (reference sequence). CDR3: CASSLRQRNTEAFF. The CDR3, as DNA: TGTGCCAGCAGTTTAAGACAGCGGAACACTGAAGCTTTCTTT.

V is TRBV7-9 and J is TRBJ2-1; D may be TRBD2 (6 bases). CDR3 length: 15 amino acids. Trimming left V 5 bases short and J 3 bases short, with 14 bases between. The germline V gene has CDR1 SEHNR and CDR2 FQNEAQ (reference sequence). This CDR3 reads CASSPSRRDYNEQFF. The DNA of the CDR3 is TGTGCCAGCAGCCCATCGCGGCGGGACTACAATGAGCAGTTCTTC. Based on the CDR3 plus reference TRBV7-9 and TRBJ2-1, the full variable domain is DTGVSQNPRHKITKRGQNVTFRCDPISEHNRLYWYRQTLGQGPEFLTYFQNEAQLEKSRLLSDRFSAERPKGSFSTLEIQRTEQGDSAMYLCASSPSRRDYNEQFFGPGTRLTVL.

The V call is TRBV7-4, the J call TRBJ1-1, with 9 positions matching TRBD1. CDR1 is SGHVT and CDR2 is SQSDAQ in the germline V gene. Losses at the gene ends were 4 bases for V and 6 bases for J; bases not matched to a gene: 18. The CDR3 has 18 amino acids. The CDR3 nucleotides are TGTGCCAGCAGCTCGCTGCCGGGACAGGGAGAGGTCCCACCTGAAGCTTTCTTT. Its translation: CASSSLPGQGEVPPEAFF. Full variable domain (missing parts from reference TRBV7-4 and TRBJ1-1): GAGVSQSPRYKVAKRGRDVALRCDSISGHVTLYWYRQTLGQGSEVLTYSQSDAQRDKSGRPSGRFSAERPERSVSTLKIQRTEQGDSAVYLCASSSLPGQGEVPPEAFFGQGTRLTVV.

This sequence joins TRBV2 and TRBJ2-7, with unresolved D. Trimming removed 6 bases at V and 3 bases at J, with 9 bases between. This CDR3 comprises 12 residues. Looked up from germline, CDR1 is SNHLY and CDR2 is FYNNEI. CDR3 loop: CASSRDLYEQYF. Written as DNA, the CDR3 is TGTGCCAGCAGCCGCGATCTCTACGAGCAGTACTTC.

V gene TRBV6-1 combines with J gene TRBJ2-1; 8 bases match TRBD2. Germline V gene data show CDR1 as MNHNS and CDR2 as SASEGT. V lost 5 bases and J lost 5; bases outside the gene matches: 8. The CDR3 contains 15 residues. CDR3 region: CASSKLAGQHNEQFF. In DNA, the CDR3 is TGTGCCAGCAGTAAGTTAGCGGGGCAGCACAATGAGCAGTTCTTC.

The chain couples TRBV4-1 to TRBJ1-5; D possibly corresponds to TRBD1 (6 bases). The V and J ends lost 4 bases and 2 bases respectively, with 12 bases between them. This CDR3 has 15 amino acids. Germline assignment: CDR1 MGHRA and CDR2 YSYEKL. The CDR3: CASSRGGDGNQPQHF. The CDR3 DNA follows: TGCGCCAGCAGCCGAGGGGGGGACGGCAATCAGCCCCAGCATTTT.

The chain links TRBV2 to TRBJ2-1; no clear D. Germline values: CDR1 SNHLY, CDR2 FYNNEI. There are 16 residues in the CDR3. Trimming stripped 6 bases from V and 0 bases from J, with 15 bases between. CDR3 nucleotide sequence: TGTGCCAGCAGCCCGTCTGAGCAAAGCTCCTACAATGAGCAGTTCTTC. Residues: CASSPSEQSSYNEQFF.

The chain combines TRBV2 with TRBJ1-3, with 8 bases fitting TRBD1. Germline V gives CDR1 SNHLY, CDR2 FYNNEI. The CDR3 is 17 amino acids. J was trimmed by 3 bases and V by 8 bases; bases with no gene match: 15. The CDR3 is CASRTTGVLWDGNTIYF. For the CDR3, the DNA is TGTGCCAGCCGTACGACAGGGGTCCTTTGGGATGGAAACACCATATATTTT.

The CDR3 region has the DNA TGTGCCAGCAGCTTAAGGGGGGGAGAGACCCAGTACTTC. Its protein is CASSLRGGETQYF. This sequence joins TRBV11-2 and TRBJ2-5; perhaps TRBD2 as D (7 bases). The CDR3 extends over 13 amino acids. Trimming shortened V by 2 bases and J by 4 bases, and 8 bases separated the two germline ends. The V gene's germline CDR1 is SGHAT and CDR2 FQNNGV. The full variable domain, completed using reference TRBV11-2 and TRBJ2-5, is EAGVAQSPRYKIIEKRQSVAFWCNPISGHATLYWYQQILGQGPKLLIQFQNNGVVDDSQLPKDRFSAERLKGVDSTLKIQPAKLEDSAVYLCASSLRGGETQYFGPGTRLLVL.

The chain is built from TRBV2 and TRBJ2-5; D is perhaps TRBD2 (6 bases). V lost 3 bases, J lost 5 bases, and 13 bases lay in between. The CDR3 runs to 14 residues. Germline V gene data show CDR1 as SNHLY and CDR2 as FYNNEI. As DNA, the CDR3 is TGTGCCAGCAGTGACGTGGAGGGGTATGAGACCCAGTACTTC. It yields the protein CASSDVEGYETQYF.

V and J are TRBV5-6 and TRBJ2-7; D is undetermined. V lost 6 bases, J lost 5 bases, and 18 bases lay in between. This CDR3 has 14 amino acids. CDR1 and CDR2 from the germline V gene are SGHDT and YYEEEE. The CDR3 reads CASTPPDTDDEQYF. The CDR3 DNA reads TGTGCCAGCACCCCCCCAGACACCGATGACGAGCAGTACTTC.

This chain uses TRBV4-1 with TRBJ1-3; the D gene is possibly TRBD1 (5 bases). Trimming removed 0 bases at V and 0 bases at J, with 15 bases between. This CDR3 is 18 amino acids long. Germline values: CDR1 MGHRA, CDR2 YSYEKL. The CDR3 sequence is CASSQDPRRTGSGNTIYF. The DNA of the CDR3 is TGCGCCAGCAGCCAAGACCCGAGACGCACAGGCTCTGGAAACACCATATATTTT.

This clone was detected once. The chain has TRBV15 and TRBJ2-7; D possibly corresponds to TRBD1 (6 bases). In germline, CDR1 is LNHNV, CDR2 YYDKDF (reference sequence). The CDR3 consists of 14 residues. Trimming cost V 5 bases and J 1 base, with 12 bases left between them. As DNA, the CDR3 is TGTGCCACCAGCTCAACCGGGACATCCTACGAGCAGTACTTC. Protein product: CATSSTGTSYEQYF.

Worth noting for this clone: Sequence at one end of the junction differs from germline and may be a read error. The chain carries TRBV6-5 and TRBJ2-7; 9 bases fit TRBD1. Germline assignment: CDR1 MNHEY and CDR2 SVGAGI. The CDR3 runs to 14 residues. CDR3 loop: CASSYSISWDRVSF. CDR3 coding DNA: TGTGCCAGCAGTTACTCGATAAGTTGGGACAGGGTTTCGTTC.

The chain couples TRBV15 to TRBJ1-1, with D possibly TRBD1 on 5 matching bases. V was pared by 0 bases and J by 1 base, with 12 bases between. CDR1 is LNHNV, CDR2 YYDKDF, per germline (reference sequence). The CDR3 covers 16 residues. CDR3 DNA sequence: TGTGCCACCAGCAGAGACCCCCCCGACAGGAACACTGAAGCTTTCTTT. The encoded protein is CATSRDPPDRNTEAFF.

The CDR3 coding sequence is TGTGCCAGCAGCACTAGCGGGGGGGCCTACGAGCAGTACTTC. Residues: CASSTSGGAYEQYF. The chain links TRBV11-1 to TRBJ2-7; TRBD2 aligns across 13 bases. CDR3 size: 14 residues. Trimming at V came to 5 bases and at J to 2 bases, leaving 0 bases not matched to a gene. The germline gives CDR1 SGHAT, CDR2 FQDESV (reference sequence).

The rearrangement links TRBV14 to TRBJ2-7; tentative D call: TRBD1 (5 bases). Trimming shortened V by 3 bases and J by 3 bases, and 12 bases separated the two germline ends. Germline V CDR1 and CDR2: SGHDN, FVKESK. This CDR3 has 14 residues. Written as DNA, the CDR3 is TGTGCCAGCAGCCACCTACAGGACGGCTACGAGCAGTACTTC. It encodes CASSHLQDGYEQYF. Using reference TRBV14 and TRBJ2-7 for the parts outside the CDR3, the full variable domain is EAGVTQFPSHSVIEKGQTVTLRCDPISGHDNLYWYRRVMGKEIKFLLHFVKESKQDESGMPNNRFLAERTGGTYSTLKVQPAELEDSGVYFCASSHLQDGYEQYFGPGTRLTVT.

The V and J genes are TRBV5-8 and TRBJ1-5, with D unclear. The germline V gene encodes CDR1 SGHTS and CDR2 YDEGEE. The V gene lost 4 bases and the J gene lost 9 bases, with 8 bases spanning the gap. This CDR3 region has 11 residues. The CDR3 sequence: CASSRVPPQHF. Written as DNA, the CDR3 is TGTGCCAGCAGCCGTGTCCCGCCCCAGCATTTT.

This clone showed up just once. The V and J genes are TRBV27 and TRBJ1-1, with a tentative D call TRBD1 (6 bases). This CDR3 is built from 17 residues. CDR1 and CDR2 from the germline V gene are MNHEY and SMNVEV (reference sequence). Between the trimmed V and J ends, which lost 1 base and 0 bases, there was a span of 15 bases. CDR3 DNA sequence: TGTGCCAGCAGTTTATTCCGAAACAGGGACATGAACACTGAAGCTTTCTTT. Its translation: CASSLFRNRDMNTEAFF.

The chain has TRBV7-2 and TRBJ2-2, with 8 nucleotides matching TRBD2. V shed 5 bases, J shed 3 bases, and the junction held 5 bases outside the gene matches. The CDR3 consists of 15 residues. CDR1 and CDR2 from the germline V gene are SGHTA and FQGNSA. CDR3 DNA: TGTGCCAGCAGCCAGCGGGGGTCGGACACCGGGGAGCTGTTTTTT. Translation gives CASSQRGSDTGELFF.